This TCR beta chain originates from a study of blood T cells in healthy people across ages. Study outcomes and limitations: Donors of long life had a larger count of naive CD4+ cells and greater diversity than aged donors. Considered underestimates were the diversity estimates obtained from one million T cells.

CDR3 length: 14 residues. Germline loops: CDR1 SGHRS, CDR2 YFSETQ. V gave up 3 bases and J gave up 11 bases, with 20 bases separating them. Then a second PCR, running roughly 6 to 11 cycles, was carried out with a sample-barcoded 5' primer and a J-beta primer mix. MiXCR, run by TCRdb on the 5' RACE reads, gives a single entry per CDR3 protein. Seen here are about 1.4 million distinct CDR3 sequences, roughly 60% observed once, and the top ten hold approximately 7%. For this clonotype: Antigen unknown.

The extraction recovered at least 5 micrograms of total RNA per sample. The chain combines TRBV5-1 with TRBJ2-5; D may correspond to TRBD1 or TRBD2 (7 bases each). This TCR was sampled from a man aged 18 to 35 in good health. The source material was blood. This CDR3 reads CASSWTGRGGQQYF. DNA for the CDR3: TGCGCCAGCAGCTGGACAGGCCGGGGAGGGCAGCAGTACTTC.